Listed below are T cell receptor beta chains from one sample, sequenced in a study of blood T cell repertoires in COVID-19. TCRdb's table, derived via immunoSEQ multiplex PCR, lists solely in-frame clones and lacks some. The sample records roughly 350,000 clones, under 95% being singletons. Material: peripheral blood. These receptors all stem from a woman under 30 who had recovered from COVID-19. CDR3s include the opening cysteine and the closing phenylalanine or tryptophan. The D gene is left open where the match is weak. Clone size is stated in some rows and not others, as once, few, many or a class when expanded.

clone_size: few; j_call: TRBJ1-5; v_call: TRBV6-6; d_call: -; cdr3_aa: CASKQARGQPQHF; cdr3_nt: TGTGCCAGCAAACAAGCCCGGGGGCAGCCCCAGCATTTT
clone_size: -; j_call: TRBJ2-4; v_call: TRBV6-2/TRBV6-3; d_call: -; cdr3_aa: CASSYPRGAKNIQYF; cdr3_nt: TGTGCCAGCAGTTACCCACGGGGGGCCAAAAACATTCAGTACTTC
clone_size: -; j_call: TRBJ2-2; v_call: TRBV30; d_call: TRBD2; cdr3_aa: CAWSRGGLAGVTGELFF; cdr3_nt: TGTGCCTGGAGTCGAGGGGGACTAGCGGGAGTAACCGGGGAGCTGTTTTTT
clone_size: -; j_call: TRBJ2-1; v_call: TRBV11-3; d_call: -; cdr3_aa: CASSPGPGQGGYGEQFF; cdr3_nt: TGTGCCAGCAGCCCTGGGCCCGGTCAGGGGGGATATGGTGAGCAGTTCTTC
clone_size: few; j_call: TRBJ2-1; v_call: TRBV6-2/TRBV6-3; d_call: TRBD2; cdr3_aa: CASRPHSGSSYNEQFF; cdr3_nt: TGTGCCAGCAGACCTCATAGCGGGAGCTCCTACAATGAGCAGTTCTTC
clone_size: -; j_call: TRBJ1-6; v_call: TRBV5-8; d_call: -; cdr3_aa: CASSSRQTYNSPLHF; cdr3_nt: TGTGCCAGCAGCTCCCGACAGACCTATAATTCACCCCTCCACTTT
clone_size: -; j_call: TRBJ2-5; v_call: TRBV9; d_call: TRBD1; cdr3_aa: CASSAGTGGTETQYF; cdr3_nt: TGTGCCAGCAGCGCCGGGACAGGGGGCACAGAGACCCAGTACTTC
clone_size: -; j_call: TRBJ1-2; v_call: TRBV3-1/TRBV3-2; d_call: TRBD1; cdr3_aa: CASSQGPRTGYGYTF; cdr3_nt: TGTGCCAGCAGCCAAGGCCCAAGGACAGGGTATGGCTACACCTTC
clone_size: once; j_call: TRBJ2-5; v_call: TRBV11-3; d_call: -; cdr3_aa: CASSLRLQQGGLETQYF; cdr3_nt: TGTGCCAGCAGCTTAAGACTACAACAGGGTGGACTGGAGACCCAGTACTTC
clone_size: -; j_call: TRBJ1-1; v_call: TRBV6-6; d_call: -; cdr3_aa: CASSPYTEAFF; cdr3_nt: TGTGCCAGCAGTCCATACACTGAAGCTTTCTTT
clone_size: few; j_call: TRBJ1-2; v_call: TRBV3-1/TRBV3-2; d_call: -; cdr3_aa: CASSQGTRNGYTF; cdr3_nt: TGTGCCAGCAGCCAGGGCACAAGGAATGGCTACACCTTC